This T cell receptor (beta chain) was observed in a study of T cells after yellow fever vaccination. Overall study context: Preparation of fractions with low cell numbers was performed using SMART-Seq v4 Ultra Low Input.

Each CDR3 protein gets one entry after TCRdb re-called the 5' RACE reads with MiXCR. The sample holds approximately 260,000 distinct CDR3 sequences, 13% seen once. Notes on the study in general: From the bulk population, abundant clonotypes could contaminate and appear within FACS-sorted repertoires. Detected again after the booster were most primary-vaccination clones, at 96% CD4 and more than 70% CD8. Overall, a small share of clonotypes was seen in both CD4 and CD8 compartments.

Points on this clonotype: Its antigen remains unidentified.

The trim removed 1 base at V and 5 bases at J, leaving 11 bases unmatched. The germline V gene has CDR1 SGHAT and CDR2 FQNNGV. The CDR3 sequence is 18 residues long. J is TRBJ2-5 and V is TRBV11-2; 12 bases align to TRBD2. The material sequenced was CD4+ T cells sorted from PBMCs, taken 45 days after the yellow fever booster vaccination. The sequence was obtained from a man in his thirties or forties who received the YFV17D yellow fever vaccine. This chain's CDR3 is CASSLGGLAGYEGETQYF. CDR3 bases: TGTGCCAGCAGCTTAGGCGGACTAGCGGGATACGAAGGCGAGACCCAGTACTTC. The variable domain in full, with the rest retrieved from reference TRBV11-2 and TRBJ2-5, is EAGVAQSPRYKIIEKRQSVAFWCNPISGHATLYWYQQILGQGPKLLIQFQNNGVVDDSQLPKDRFSAERLKGVDSTLKIQPAKLEDSAVYLCASSLGGLAGYEGETQYFGPGTRLLVL.